This passage covers 6 T cell receptor beta chains from one sample sequenced in a study of CD8 T cells in seronegative destructive rheumatoid arthritis. Assay used: immunoSEQ multiplex PCR; TCRdb lists only in-frame clones, some missing. The data contain 10,000 to 15,000 clones, around 83% of them singletons. The sequenced sample consisted of CD8+ T cells from blood. All receptors derive from a woman between 25 and 49 years old with seronegative destructive rheumatoid arthritis.

The chain employs TRBV6-1 and TRBJ1-1; 7 nucleotides match TRBD1. CDR1 and CDR2 (germline): MNHNS, SASEGT. The CDR3 sequence is 14 residues long. J gave up 6 bases and V 5 bases, and 9 bases lay outside the gene matches. This CDR3 is CASSILTGLPEAFF. Written as DNA, the CDR3 is TGTGCCAGCAGTATACTGACAGGGCTCCCTGAAGCTTTCTTT.

This chain uses TRBV7-8 with TRBJ2-7, with D possibly TRBD2 on 6 matching bases. Trimming took off 7 bases at V and 1 base at J, with 14 bases between the two ends. The CDR3 contains 14 residues. CDR1 is SGHVS and CDR2 is FQNEAQ in the germline V gene. This chain's CDR3 is CASNDFGGSYEQYF. The CDR3, as DNA: TGTGCCAGCAACGACTTTGGAGGGTCCTACGAGCAGTACTTC.

In this sample, this clone turned up a few times. This chain joins TRBV5-1 and TRBJ1-4; D call uncertain. The CDR3 covers 15 residues. V was pared by 0 bases and J by 8 bases, with 14 bases between. Germline lookup yields CDR1 SGHRS and CDR2 YFSETQ. CDR3 region: CASSLVPGYGEKLFF. The CDR3 bases are TGCGCCAGCAGCTTGGTTCCAGGTTACGGAGAAAAACTGTTTTTT.

This chain uses TRBV7-6 with TRBJ2-1; D gene uncertain. The CDR3 covers 16 residues. Germline CDR1 is SGHVS and CDR2 is FNYEAQ. Trimming removed 3 bases from V and 0 bases from J, with 12 bases in between. The CDR3: CASSFYPPSSYNEQFF. The CDR3 DNA reads as TGTGCCAGCAGCTTCTACCCTCCGAGCTCCTACAATGAGCAGTTCTTC.

The CDR3 loop reads CASSRQMTGELFF. CDR3 coding DNA: TGTGCCAGCAGCCGTCAGATGACCGGGGAGCTGTTTTTT. V usage is TRBV6-5 and J usage is TRBJ2-2; D call uncertain. V was pared by 6 bases and J by 5 bases, with 10 bases between. CDR1 is MNHEY, CDR2 SVGAGI, per germline. The CDR3 loop spans 13 amino acids.

This clone was detected only a few times. J is TRBJ1-4 and V is TRBV6-5; 7 bases match TRBD1. Germline V gives CDR1 MNHEY, CDR2 SVGAGI. J was trimmed by 4 bases and V by 5 bases; bases with no gene match: 7. The CDR3 is 15 residues long. In nucleotides, the CDR3 is TGTGCCAGCAGTACGCAAAACAGGGGTAATGAAAAACTGTTTTTT. Amino acids: CASSTQNRGNEKLFF.